This entry describes one T cell receptor (beta chain). Germline V gene sequence: CDR1 MGHRA, CDR2 YSYEKL. The ends lost 4 bases at V and 7 bases at J; junction bases unmatched: 5. This CDR3 spans 15 amino acids. PCR was performed using 60 Vbeta and 13 Jbeta primers. Clones were read by immunoSEQ multiplex PCR, and TCRdb kept only the in-frame ones, dropping some. The table lists tens of thousands of clones, about 74% of them singletons, with more than 3% in the top ten. This record comes from a study of cytomegalovirus exposure and HLA in healthy donors. The clonotype comes from a man aged 30 to 45 in good health and CMV-seronegative. The V call is TRBV4-1, the J call TRBJ1-4; the match to TRBD1 covers 11 bases. Source material: PBMCs. The CDR3 sequence is CASSRGGTGGEKLFF. The CDR3 DNA is TGCGCCAGCAGCCGAGGGGGGACAGGGGGTGAAAAACTGTTTTTT.